This T cell receptor (beta chain) came from a study of technical replicates of blood from a handful of donors. In germline, CDR1 is SGHNT, CDR2 YYREEE (reference sequence). This CDR3 spans 12 amino acids. V lost 4 bases and J lost 8, with 10 bases in between. Libraries were prepared by immunoSEQ multiplex PCR; TCRdb keeps only in-frame clonotypes and omits some of them. The sample lists 82,000 or so clones; over 90% were seen once. This clone occurred once. The genes are TRBV5-4 and TRBJ2-1; D perhaps matches TRBD2 (5 bases). Sequencing was done on a sample of T cells isolated from PBMCs. The TCR was taken from a human donor in good health. As DNA, the CDR3 is TGTGCCAGCAGCCGATCTAGCTATGAGCAGTTCTTC. Its translation is CASSRSSYEQFF.